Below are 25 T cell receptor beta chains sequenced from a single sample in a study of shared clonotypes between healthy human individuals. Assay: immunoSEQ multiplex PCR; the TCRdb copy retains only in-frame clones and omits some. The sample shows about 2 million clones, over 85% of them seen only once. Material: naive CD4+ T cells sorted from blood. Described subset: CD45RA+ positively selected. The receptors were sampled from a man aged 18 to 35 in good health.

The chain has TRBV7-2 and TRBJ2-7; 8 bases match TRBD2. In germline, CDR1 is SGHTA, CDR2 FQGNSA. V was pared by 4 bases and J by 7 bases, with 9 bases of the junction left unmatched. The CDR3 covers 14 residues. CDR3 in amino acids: CASSSSSGPDEQYF. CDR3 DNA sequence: TGTGCCAGCAGCTCCTCTAGCGGGCCGGATGAGCAGTACTTC.

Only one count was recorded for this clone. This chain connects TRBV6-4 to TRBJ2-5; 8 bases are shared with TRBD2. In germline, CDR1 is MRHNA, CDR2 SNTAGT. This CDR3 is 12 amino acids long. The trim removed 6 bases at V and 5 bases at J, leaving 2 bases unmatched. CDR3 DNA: TGTGCCAGCAGGACTAGCGAGGAGACCCAGTACTTC. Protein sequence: CASRTSEETQYF.

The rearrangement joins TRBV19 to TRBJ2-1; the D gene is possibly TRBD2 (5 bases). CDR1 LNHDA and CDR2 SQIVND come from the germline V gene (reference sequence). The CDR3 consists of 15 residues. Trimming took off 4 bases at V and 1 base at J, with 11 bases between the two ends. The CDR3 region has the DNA TGTGCCAGTAGTACCCGGACTGGGTCCTACAATGAGCAGTTCTTC. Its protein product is CASSTRTGSYNEQFF.

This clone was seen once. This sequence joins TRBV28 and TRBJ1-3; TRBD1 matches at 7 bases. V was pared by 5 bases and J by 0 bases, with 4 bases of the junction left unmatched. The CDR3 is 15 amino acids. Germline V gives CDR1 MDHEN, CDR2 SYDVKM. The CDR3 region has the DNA TGTGCCAGCAGTCAGGGACAGAGCTCTGGAAACACCATATATTTT. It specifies CASSQGQSSGNTIYF.

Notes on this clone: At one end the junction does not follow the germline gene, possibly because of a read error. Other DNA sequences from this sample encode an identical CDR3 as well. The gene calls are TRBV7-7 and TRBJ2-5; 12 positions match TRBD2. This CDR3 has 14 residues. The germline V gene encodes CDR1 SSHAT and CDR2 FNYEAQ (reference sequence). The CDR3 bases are TGTGCTAGCAGCCCGGGACTAGCGGGCGAGACCCAGTACTTC. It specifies CASSPGLAGETQYF.

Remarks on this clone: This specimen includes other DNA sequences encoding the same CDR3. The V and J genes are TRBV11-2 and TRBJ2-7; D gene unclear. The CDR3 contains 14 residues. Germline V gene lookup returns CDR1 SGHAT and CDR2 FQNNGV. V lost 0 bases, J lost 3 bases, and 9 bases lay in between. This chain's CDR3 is CASSLDRLDYEQYF. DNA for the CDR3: TGTGCCAGCAGCTTAGATCGGTTAGACTACGAGCAGTACTTC.

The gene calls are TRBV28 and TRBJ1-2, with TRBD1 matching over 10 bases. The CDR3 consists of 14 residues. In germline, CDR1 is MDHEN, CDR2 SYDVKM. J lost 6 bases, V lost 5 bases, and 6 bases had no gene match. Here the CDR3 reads CASSPRTGGNGYTF. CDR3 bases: TGTGCCAGCAGTCCTAGGACAGGGGGTAATGGCTACACCTTC.

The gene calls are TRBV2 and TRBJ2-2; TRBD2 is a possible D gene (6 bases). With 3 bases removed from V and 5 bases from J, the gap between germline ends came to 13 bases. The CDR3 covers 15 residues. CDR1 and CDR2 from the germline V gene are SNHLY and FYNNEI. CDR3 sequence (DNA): TGTGCCAGCAGTGAGGAGGGGTTGAGAACCGGGGAGCTGTTTTTT. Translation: CASSEEGLRTGELFF.

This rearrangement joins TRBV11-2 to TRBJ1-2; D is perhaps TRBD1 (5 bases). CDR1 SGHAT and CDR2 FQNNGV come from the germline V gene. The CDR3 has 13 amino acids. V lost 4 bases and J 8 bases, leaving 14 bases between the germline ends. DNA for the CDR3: TGTGCCAGCAGCTCGAAAGCAGGGAACGGCTACACCTTC. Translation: CASSSKAGNGYTF.

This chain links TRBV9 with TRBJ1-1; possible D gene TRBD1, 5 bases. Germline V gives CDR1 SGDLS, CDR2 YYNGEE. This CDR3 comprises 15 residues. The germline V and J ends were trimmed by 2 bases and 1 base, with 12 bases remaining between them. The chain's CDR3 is CASSVMGVQNTEAFF. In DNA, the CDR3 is TGTGCCAGCAGCGTGATGGGGGTCCAGAACACTGAAGCTTTCTTT. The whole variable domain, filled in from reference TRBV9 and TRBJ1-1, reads DSGVTQTPKHLITATGQRVTLRCSPRSGDLSVYWYQQSLDQGLQFLIQYYNGEERAKGNILERFSAQQFPDLHSELNLSSLELGDSALYFCASSVMGVQNTEAFFGQGTRLTVV.

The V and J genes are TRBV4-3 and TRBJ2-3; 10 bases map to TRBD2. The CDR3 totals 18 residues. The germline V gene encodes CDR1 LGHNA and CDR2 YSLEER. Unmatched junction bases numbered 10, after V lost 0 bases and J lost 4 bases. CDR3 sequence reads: CASSQDPTGLAGADTQYF. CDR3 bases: TGCGCCAGCAGCCAAGACCCTACCGGGCTAGCGGGAGCAGATACGCAGTATTTT.

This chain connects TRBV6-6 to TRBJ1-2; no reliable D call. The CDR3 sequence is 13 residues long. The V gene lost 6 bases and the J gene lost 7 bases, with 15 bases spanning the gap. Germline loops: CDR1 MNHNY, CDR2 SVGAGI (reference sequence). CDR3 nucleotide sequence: TGTGCCAGCAGACAGAATGGATTAGGTGGCTACACCTTC. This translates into CASRQNGLGGYTF.

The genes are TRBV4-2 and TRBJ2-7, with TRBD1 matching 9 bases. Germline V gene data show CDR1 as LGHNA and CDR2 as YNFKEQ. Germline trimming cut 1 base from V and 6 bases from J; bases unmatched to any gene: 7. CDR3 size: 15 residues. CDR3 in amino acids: CASSQATGGAGEQYF. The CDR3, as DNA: TGTGCCAGCAGCCAAGCCACAGGGGGCGCGGGCGAGCAGTACTTC.

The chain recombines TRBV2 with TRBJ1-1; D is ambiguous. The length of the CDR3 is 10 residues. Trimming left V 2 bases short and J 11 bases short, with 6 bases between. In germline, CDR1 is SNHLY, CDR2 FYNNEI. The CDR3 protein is CASSEKSAFF. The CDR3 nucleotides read TGTGCCAGCAGTGAAAAGAGTGCTTTCTTT.

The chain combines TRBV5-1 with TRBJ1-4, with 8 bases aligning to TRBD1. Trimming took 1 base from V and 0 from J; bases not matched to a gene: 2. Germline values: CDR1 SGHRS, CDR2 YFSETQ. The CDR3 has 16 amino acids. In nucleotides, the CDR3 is TGCGCCAGCAGCTTGACAGGGGGAACAACTAATGAAAAACTGTTTTTT. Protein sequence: CASSLTGGTTNEKLFF.

The CDR3 region has the DNA TGTGCCAGTTCCCCCCTAATAAACACTGAAGCTTTCTTT. It is translated as CASSPLINTEAFF. The J gene is TRBJ1-1, the V gene TRBV19; D gene uncertain. This CDR3 is 13 amino acids long. Germline V gives CDR1 LNHDA, CDR2 SQIVND (reference sequence). Trimming left V 8 bases short and J 2 bases short, with 12 bases between.

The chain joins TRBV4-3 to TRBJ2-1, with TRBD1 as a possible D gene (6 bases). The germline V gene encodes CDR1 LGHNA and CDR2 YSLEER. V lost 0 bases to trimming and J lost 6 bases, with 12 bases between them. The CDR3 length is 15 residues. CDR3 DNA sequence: TGCGCCAGCAGCCAAGAACAGGGACGGGGCAATGAGCAGTTCTTC. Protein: CASSQEQGRGNEQFF.

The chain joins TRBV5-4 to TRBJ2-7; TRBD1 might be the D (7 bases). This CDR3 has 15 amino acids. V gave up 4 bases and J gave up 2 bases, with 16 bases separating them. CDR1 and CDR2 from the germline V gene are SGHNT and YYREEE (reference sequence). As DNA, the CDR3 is TGTGCCAGCAGCCCCGAGCAGGGGGGTACCTACGAGCAGTACTTC. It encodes CASSPEQGGTYEQYF.

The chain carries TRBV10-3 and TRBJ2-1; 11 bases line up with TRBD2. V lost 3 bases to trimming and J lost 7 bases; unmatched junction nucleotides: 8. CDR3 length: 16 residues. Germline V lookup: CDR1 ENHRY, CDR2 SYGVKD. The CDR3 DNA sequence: TGTGCCATCAGTGACTCGATAGGACTAGCGGGTAATGAGCAGTTCTTC. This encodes CAISDSIGLAGNEQFF.

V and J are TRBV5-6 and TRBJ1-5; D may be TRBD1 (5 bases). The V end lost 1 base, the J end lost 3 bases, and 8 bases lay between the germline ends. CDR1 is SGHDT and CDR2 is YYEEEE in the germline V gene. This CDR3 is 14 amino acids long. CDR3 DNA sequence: TGTGCCAGCAGCTTGTGGACAAACAATCAGCCCCAGCATTTT. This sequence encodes CASSLWTNNQPQHF.

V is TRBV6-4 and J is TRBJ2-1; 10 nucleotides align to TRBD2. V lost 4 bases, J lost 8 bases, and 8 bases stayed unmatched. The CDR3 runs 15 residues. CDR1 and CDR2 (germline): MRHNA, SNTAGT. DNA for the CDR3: TGTGCCAGCAGTGCGAGCGGGGGGGCATGGGATGAGCAGTTCTTC. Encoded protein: CASSASGGAWDEQFF.

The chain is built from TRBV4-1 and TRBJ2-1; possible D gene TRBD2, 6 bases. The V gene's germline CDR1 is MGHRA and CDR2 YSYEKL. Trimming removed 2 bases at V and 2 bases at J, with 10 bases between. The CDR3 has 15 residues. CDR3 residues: CASSQRTNTYNEQFF. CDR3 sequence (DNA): TGCGCCAGCAGCCAACGGACTAATACCTACAATGAGCAGTTCTTC.

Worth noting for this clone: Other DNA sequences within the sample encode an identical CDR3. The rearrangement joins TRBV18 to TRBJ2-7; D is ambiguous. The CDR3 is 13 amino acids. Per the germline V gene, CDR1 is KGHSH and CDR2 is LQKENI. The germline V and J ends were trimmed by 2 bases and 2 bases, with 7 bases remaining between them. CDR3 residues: CASSPGNAYEQYF. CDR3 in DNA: TGTGCCAGCTCACCAGGCAACGCCTACGAGCAGTACTTC.

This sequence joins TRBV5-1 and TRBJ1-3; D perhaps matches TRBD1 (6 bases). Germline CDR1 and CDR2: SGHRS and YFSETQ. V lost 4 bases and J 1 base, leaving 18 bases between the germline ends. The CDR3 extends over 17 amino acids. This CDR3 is CASSLWTVGLSGNTIYF. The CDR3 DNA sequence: TGCGCCAGCAGCCTGTGGACAGTCGGCCTTTCTGGAAACACCATATATTTT.

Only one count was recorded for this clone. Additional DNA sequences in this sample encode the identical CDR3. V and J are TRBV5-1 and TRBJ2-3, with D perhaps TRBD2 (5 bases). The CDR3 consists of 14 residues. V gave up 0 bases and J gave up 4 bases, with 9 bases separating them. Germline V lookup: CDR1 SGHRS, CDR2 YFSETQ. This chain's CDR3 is CASSLGGEADTQYF. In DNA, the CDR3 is TGCGCCAGCAGCTTGGGGGGAGAGGCAGATACGCAGTATTTT.